The 14 T cell receptor beta chains given below trace back to one sample, sequenced in a study of T-cell memory formation after mild COVID-19. Via MiXCR, TCRdb re-called the 5' RACE reads, giving one row per CDR3 protein. The repertoire includes hundreds of thousands of distinct CDR3 sequences, about 20% of them detected once, and roughly 8.1% sits in the top ten. The sequencing sample was made of PBMCs or a T cell subset sorted from them (not recorded which). All receptors come from an adult woman who had mild COVID-19 (a few samples of this study predate the infection). Cell type and time point are not known.

J is TRBJ2-7 and V is TRBV7-2; 10 bases match TRBD2. The CDR3 runs 14 residues. Germline-derived CDR1 and CDR2 are SGHTA and FQGNSA. The V segment lost 6 bases and the J segment 5 bases; nucleotides outside the gene matches: 7. The CDR3 spells CASSIAGGMDEQYF. CDR3 coding DNA: TGTGCCAGCAGTATAGCGGGAGGAATGGACGAGCAGTACTTC.

This sequence joins TRBV6-4 and TRBJ1-2; a weak D match, TRBD1 (5 bases). The CDR3 extends over 15 amino acids. Germline lookup yields CDR1 MRHNA and CDR2 SNTAGT. Trimming pared 2 bases from V and 0 bases from J, leaving 10 bases between. The CDR3 DNA is TGTGCCAGCAGTGACAGGACACCACCTAACTATGGCTACACCTTC. It encodes CASSDRTPPNYGYTF.

The chain employs TRBV7-2 and TRBJ1-1, with a possible D match to TRBD1 (5 bases). Between the trimmed V and J ends, which lost 3 bases and 1 base, there was a span of 9 bases. The CDR3 totals 14 residues. Per the germline V gene, CDR1 is SGHTA and CDR2 is FQGNSA. CDR3 bases: TGTGCCAGCAGCTTTGTCGGGGGGAACACTGAAGCTTTCTTT. Its translation: CASSFVGGNTEAFF.

The chain is built from TRBV7-2 and TRBJ1-2, with 7 bases lining up with TRBD1. The germline CDR1 and CDR2 sequences are SGHTA and FQGNSA. The CDR3 length is 13 residues. V was clipped by 5 bases and J by 6 bases; unmatched bases: 6. For the CDR3, the DNA is TGTGCCAGCAGCCGGAGACAGGGTCATGGCTACACCTTC. This encodes CASSRRQGHGYTF.

V usage is TRBV5-1 and J usage is TRBJ1-6, with D maybe TRBD1 (6 bases). With 4 bases removed from V and 7 bases from J, the gap between germline ends came to 12 bases. The CDR3 has 14 residues. CDR1 SGHRS and CDR2 YFSETQ come from the germline V gene. The CDR3 DNA follows: TGCGCCAGCAGCACCGACAGGAACAATTCACCCCTCCACTTT. Translating gives CASSTDRNNSPLHF.

The V gene is TRBV24-1, the J gene TRBJ2-7; D is perhaps TRBD1 or TRBD2 (5 bases each). CDR1 and CDR2 (germline): KGHDR, SFDVKD. Trimming removed 3 bases at V and 4 bases at J, with 15 bases between. This CDR3 region has 15 residues. CDR3 region: CATSDPGTEKYEQYF. The CDR3 DNA follows: TGTGCCACCAGTGATCCCGGGACGGAAAAATACGAGCAGTACTTC.

The chain joins TRBV7-3 to TRBJ2-5; D is undetermined. Trimming left V 1 base short and J 1 base short, with 10 bases between. CDR1 and CDR2 (germline): SGHTA, FQGTGA. The CDR3 length is 15 residues. The CDR3 DNA reads TGTGCCAGCAGCTTAAGTAGGGCCTTCCAAGAGACCCAGTACTTC. Translated, it gives CASSLSRAFQETQYF.

This clonotype was counted between two and nine times. The rearrangement uses TRBV12-3 or TRBV12-4 and TRBJ2-3; the D is unclear. The CDR3 is 14 amino acids. Trimming shortened V by 5 bases and J by 5 bases, and 14 bases separated the two germline ends. The CDR3 reads CASSQTVPIDTQYF. CDR3 nucleotides: TGTGCCAGCAGTCAAACGGTTCCGATAGATACGCAGTATTTT.

This clonotype was seen a handful of times. This chain links TRBV4-2 with TRBJ1-2; 7 nucleotides agree with TRBD1. Germline loops: CDR1 LGHNA, CDR2 YNFKEQ. This CDR3 spans 17 amino acids. Germline trimming cut 1 base from V and 7 bases from J; bases unmatched to any gene: 15. This chain's CDR3 is CASSQAQEARGTRGYTF. DNA for the CDR3: TGTGCCAGCAGCCAAGCCCAGGAGGCCAGGGGGACGCGTGGCTACACCTTC.

The chain has TRBV9 and TRBJ2-5, with 10 bases fitting TRBD1. This CDR3 spans 18 amino acids. V shed 3 bases and J 4 bases; nucleotides not matched to a gene: 15. Germline V lookup: CDR1 SGDLS, CDR2 YYNGEE. In DNA form, the CDR3 reads TGTGCCAGCAGCGCCCGACAGGGGGCGTTTTGGTCGGTAGAGACCCAGTACTTC. Translated: CASSARQGAFWSVETQYF.

This sequence joins TRBV12-3 or TRBV12-4 and TRBJ2-1; TRBD2 aligns across 7 bases. The CDR3 has 15 amino acids. V lost 3 bases, J lost 4 bases, and 6 bases stayed unmatched. CDR3 nucleotide sequence: TGTGCCAGCAGTTTGCCGGGAGGTGTTTACAATGAGCAGTTCTTC. It encodes CASSLPGGVYNEQFF.

This clonotype showed up just a few times. The rearrangement joins TRBV24-1 to TRBJ2-2; 12 bases map to TRBD1. This CDR3 has 18 amino acids. The V segment lost 3 bases and the J segment 5 bases; nucleotides outside the gene matches: 9. Germline values: CDR1 KGHDR, CDR2 SFDVKD. CDR3 residues: CATSDPGTGGAGTGELFF. DNA of the CDR3: TGTGCCACCAGTGATCCAGGGACAGGGGGCGCCGGGACCGGGGAGCTGTTTTTT.

This clonotype was counted many times. This chain connects TRBV15 to TRBJ2-7; D could derive from TRBD1 or TRBD2 (5 bases each). This CDR3 region has 13 residues. V dropped 1 base and J dropped 5 bases, with 9 bases sitting between them. Germline assignment: CDR1 LNHNV and CDR2 YYDKDF (reference sequence). The CDR3 is CATSRGGAHEQYF. Here the CDR3 DNA reads TGTGCCACCAGCAGAGGAGGGGCCCACGAGCAGTACTTC.

V gene TRBV6-5 combines with J gene TRBJ1-3; tentatively, D is TRBD1 (6 bases). Trimming pared 0 bases from V and 3 bases from J, leaving 18 bases between. Looked up from germline, CDR1 is MNHEY and CDR2 is SVGAGI. This CDR3 is 18 amino acids long. CDR3 DNA sequence: TGTGCCAGCAGTTACTCCCACCGTAGAGGGGGGAGTGGAAACACCATATATTTT. Translated, it gives CASSYSHRRGGSGNTIYF.